The source of this TCR beta chain is a study of T cells in Graves' hyperthyroidism and ophthalmopathy. RNA transcripts yielded amplified TCR beta CDR3 regions. Primed by the HTBI set, a first-round RT-PCR was run on the TCR CDR3. TCRdb analysed the multiplex PCR reads with MiXCR anew, one entry per CDR3 protein. The table lists under 650,000 distinct CDR3 sequences, about a sixth of them singletons. In germline, CDR1 is MDHEN, CDR2 SYDVKM. After removal of 5 bases from V and 7 bases from J, the junction contained 7 bases not matched to a gene. CDR3 size: 14 residues. This chain connects TRBV28 to TRBJ1-4; 7 bases fit TRBD1. The sample consisted of blood. The sequence derives from a woman younger than 45 with Graves' hyperthyroidism. CDR3 loop: CASSPGQLGEKLFF. The CDR3 nucleotides read TGTGCCAGCAGTCCGGGACAGTTGGGTGAAAAACTGTTTTTT.